The 29 T cell receptor beta chains presented below share a single source sample, sequenced in a study of blood T cell repertoires in COVID-19. TCRdb's copy holds only in-frame clones and misses some; the assay was immunoSEQ multiplex PCR. The sample has 110,000 to 150,000 clones, about four fifths seen once. The sample comprised peripheral blood. These receptors were obtained from a man in his sixties or seventies who had recovered from COVID-19.

The CDR3 loop is CASSLATGLNTEAFF. For the CDR3, the DNA is TGTGCCAGCAGCTTAGCGACAGGATTGAACACTGAAGCTTTCTTT. The J gene is TRBJ1-1, the V gene TRBV7-2, with D possibly being TRBD1 (6 bases). V lost 0 bases and J 0 bases, leaving 8 bases between the germline ends. The CDR3 sequence is 15 residues long. CDR1 is SGHTA, CDR2 FQGNSA, per germline.

This chain connects TRBV6-6 to TRBJ2-1; 12 bases line up with TRBD2. J gave up 8 bases and V 5 bases, and 16 bases lay outside the gene matches. CDR3 length: 18 residues. Germline-derived CDR1 and CDR2 are MNHNY and SVGAGI (reference sequence). As DNA, the CDR3 is TGTGCCAGCAGTCGACTAGCGGGAGAAACCGCATTCCACGATGAGCAGTTCTTC. It encodes CASSRLAGETAFHDEQFF.

The chain combines TRBV27 with TRBJ2-7; D possibly corresponds to TRBD1 (5 bases). The ends were cut back, 10 bases at V and 3 bases at J, with 10 bases in the middle. This CDR3 comprises 11 residues. CDR1 and CDR2 (germline): MNHEY, SMNVEV (reference sequence). CDR3 loop: CATGRVYEQYF. The CDR3 nucleotides read TGTGCCACGGGCAGGGTCTACGAGCAGTACTTC.

This clone was seen only a few times. The chain joins TRBV28 to TRBJ1-5; maybe TRBD1 (6 bases). This CDR3 contains 14 residues. Between the trimmed V and J ends, which lost 9 bases and 7 bases, there was a span of 19 bases. Germline V gene sequence: CDR1 MDHEN, CDR2 SYDVKM. The CDR3 region has the DNA TGTGCCAGTTCTAAGTCTCCAGGGGACCAGCCCCAGCATTTT. Encoded protein: CASSKSPGDQPQHF.

This clone was recorded a few times. The V and J genes are TRBV12-3 or TRBV12-4 and TRBJ1-2; no clear D. The V end was cut by 6 bases, the J end by 8 bases, with 16 bases between. The length of the CDR3 is 13 residues. CDR3 region: CASSHVRREGYTF. The CDR3 DNA sequence: TGTGCCAGCAGCCACGTGCGGCGCGAAGGCTACACCTTC.

The rearrangement uses TRBV7-8 and TRBJ2-3; no firm D call. This CDR3 has 15 residues. Trimming shortened V by 5 bases and J by 1 base, and 13 bases separated the two germline ends. CDR1 is SGHVS, CDR2 FQNEAQ, per germline. The CDR3 DNA sequence: TGTGCCAGCAGCCCCTACGGCCAGGGCACAGATACGCAGTATTTT. It yields the protein CASSPYGQGTDTQYF.

The chain couples TRBV6-1 to TRBJ1-2; D is perhaps TRBD1 (5 bases). The CDR3 runs 15 residues. V gave up 0 bases and J gave up 5 bases, with 13 bases separating them. CDR1 and CDR2 (germline): MNHNS, SASEGT. CDR3 sequence: CASSEAGGARYGYTF. Written as DNA, the CDR3 is TGTGCCAGCAGTGAAGCAGGTGGGGCTCGGTATGGCTACACCTTC.

The J gene is TRBJ2-4, the V gene TRBV19, with D perhaps TRBD1 (5 bases). V was trimmed by 1 base and J by 1 base, leaving 14 bases between them. This CDR3 has 17 amino acids. The germline V gene encodes CDR1 LNHDA and CDR2 SQIVND (reference sequence). This CDR3 is CASSIGWGLGAKNIQYF. The CDR3 nucleotides read TGTGCCAGTAGTATAGGATGGGGCTTGGGGGCCAAAAACATTCAGTACTTC.

The gene calls are TRBV12-3 or TRBV12-4 and TRBJ2-5; tentative D call: TRBD1 (5 bases). Trimming pared 6 bases from V and 2 bases from J, leaving 7 bases between. This CDR3 has 12 amino acids. In DNA form, the CDR3 reads TGTGCCAGCAGCCCAGGGCAAGAGACCCAGTACTTC. Translating gives CASSPGQETQYF.

V is TRBV6-1 and J is TRBJ2-7, with D possibly TRBD2 on 6 matching bases. V lost 1 base to trimming and J lost 0 bases, with 10 bases between them. Germline loops: CDR1 MNHNS, CDR2 SASEGT. This CDR3 is 15 amino acids long. The DNA of the CDR3 is TGTGCCAGCAGTGAAGGAGCGGGTTTCTCCTACGAGCAGTACTTC. Its translation is CASSEGAGFSYEQYF.

This sequence joins TRBV7-6 and TRBJ1-1, with D hard to call. CDR3 length equals 11 residues. V was pared by 1 base and J by 8 bases, with 5 bases between. CDR1 and CDR2 from the germline V gene are SGHVS and FNYEAQ. The CDR3 here is CASSLGQEAFF. The CDR3, as DNA: TGTGCCAGCAGCTTAGGGCAGGAAGCTTTCTTT.

The rearrangement links TRBV23-1 to TRBJ2-2, with 8 bases identical to TRBD1. TRBV23-1 is known as an ORF, though its function is uncertain. V trimming: 4 bases; J trimming: 1 base; junction bases outside the gene matches: 2. The CDR3 is 15 residues long. As DNA, the CDR3 is TGCGCCAGCAGTCGACAGGGGCGGAACACCGGGGAGCTGTTTTTT. This codes for CASSRQGRNTGELFF.

V usage is TRBV10-3 and J usage is TRBJ1-2; the D is unclear. V was clipped by 6 bases and J by 5 bases, with 7 bases between them. Germline V CDR1 and CDR2: ENHRY, SYGVKD. This CDR3 contains 11 residues. In DNA, the CDR3 is TGTGCCATCAGCTTCCAGTATGGCTACACCTTC. Translation: CAISFQYGYTF.

The sample holds a few counts of this clone. The rearrangement joins TRBV11-1 to TRBJ1-1; D possibly corresponds to TRBD1 (5 bases). The CDR3 runs to 15 residues. Trimming left V 2 bases short and J 4 bases short, with 14 bases between. Germline CDR1 SGHAT, CDR2 FQDESV (reference sequence). The CDR3 DNA follows: TGTGCCAGCAGCTTAAAGGGCGGCCAGGGCACTGAAGCTTTCTTT. Translation: CASSLKGGQGTEAFF.

V is TRBV19 and J is TRBJ2-7; D may be TRBD1 (6 bases). Trimming took off 4 bases at V and 1 base at J, with 14 bases between the two ends. Germline lookup yields CDR1 LNHDA and CDR2 SQIVND (reference sequence). The CDR3 loop spans 15 amino acids. The CDR3 DNA is TGTGCCAGTAGTACCCCCAGGGGCCAATCCTACGAGCAGTACTTC. Its protein is CASSTPRGQSYEQYF.

V and J are TRBV12-5 and TRBJ1-2; D not resolved. V lost 1 base to trimming and J lost 11 bases, with 14 bases between them. Germline values: CDR1 LGHNT, CDR2 FRNRAP. The CDR3 contains 13 residues. The CDR3 loop reads CASGLGMSAFYTF. DNA of the CDR3: TGTGCTAGTGGTTTGGGAATGAGTGCCTTTTACACCTTC.

The table lists this clone with a few counts. The chain links TRBV7-2 to TRBJ1-5, with TRBD1 as a possible D gene (5 bases). The V gene lost 0 bases and the J gene lost 7 bases, with 7 bases spanning the gap. The CDR3 consists of 13 residues. Per the germline V gene, CDR1 is SGHTA and CDR2 is FQGNSA. The CDR3 sequence: CASSLAGGQPQHF. CDR3 in DNA: TGTGCCAGCAGCTTAGCCGGGGGGCAGCCCCAGCATTTT.

V and J are TRBV5-1 and TRBJ1-1; D is unclear. The CDR3 covers 15 residues. Trimming took 2 bases from V and 3 from J, leaving 14 bases between them. Germline V gene sequence: CDR1 SGHRS, CDR2 YFSETQ. CDR3 amino acids: CASSFQHPRDTEAFF. In DNA form, the CDR3 reads TGCGCCAGCAGCTTCCAACACCCCCGGGACACTGAAGCTTTCTTT. Full variable domain (rest looked up from reference TRBV5-1 and TRBJ1-1): KAGVTQTPRYLIKTRGQQVTLSCSPISGHRSVSWYQQTPGQGLQFLFEYFSETQRNKGNFPGRFSGRQFSNSRSEMNVSTLELGDSALYLCASSFQHPRDTEAFFGQGTRLTVV.

CDR3 protein: CASSTLGDGHTDTQYF. For the CDR3, the DNA is TGTGCCAGCAGCACCCTCGGGGATGGGCACACAGATACGCAGTATTTT. This chain joins TRBV2 and TRBJ2-3; weak D call: TRBD2 (5 bases). The length of the CDR3 is 16 residues. V shed 6 bases and J shed 2 bases, with 18 bases lying between them. CDR1 and CDR2 (germline): SNHLY, FYNNEI.

The rearrangement links TRBV25-1 to TRBJ1-4, with unresolved D. The length of the CDR3 is 14 residues. Germline loops: CDR1 MGHDK, CDR2 SYGVNS. V was clipped by 2 bases and J by 8 bases, with 12 bases between them. The CDR3 region has the DNA TGTGCCAGCAGTGAACACAGAAGATTAGAAAAACTGTTTTTT. Translated: CASSEHRRLEKLFF. The full variable domain, with the rest looked up from reference TRBV25-1 and TRBJ1-4, is EADIYQTPRYLVIGTGKKITLECSQTMGHDKMYWYQQDPGMELHLIHYSYGVNSTEKGDLSSESTVSRIRTEHFPLTLESARPSHTSQYLCASSEHRRLEKLFFGSGTQLSVL.

The chain recombines TRBV5-4 with TRBJ1-4; 7 bases agree with TRBD1. Trimming took 4 bases from V and 8 from J; bases not matched to a gene: 23. The germline CDR1 and CDR2 sequences are SGHNT and YYREEE (reference sequence). The CDR3 runs to 19 residues. The CDR3 bases are TGTGCCAGCAGCCCCAGACCCGCCCAAGACCGGGACAGTTCCGAAAAACTGTTTTTT. Translation: CASSPRPAQDRDSSEKLFF. Using reference TRBV5-4 and TRBJ1-4 for the parts outside the CDR3, the full variable domain is ETGVTQSPTHLIKTRGQQVTLRCSSQSGHNTVSWYQQALGQGPQFIFQYYREEENGRGNFPPRFSGLQFPNYSSELNVNALELDDSALYLCASSPRPAQDRDSSEKLFFGSGTQLSVL.

V gene TRBV12-3 or TRBV12-4 combines with J gene TRBJ1-3, with 7 bases that match TRBD1. This CDR3 region has 13 residues. V trimming: 5 bases; J trimming: 4 bases; junction bases outside the gene matches: 2. This CDR3 is CASSRDSGNTIYF. CDR3 DNA: TGTGCCAGCAGTCGGGACAGCGGAAACACCATATATTTT.

In this sample, this clone turned up once. V is TRBV19 and J is TRBJ2-1; 8 positions match TRBD1. The V segment lost 7 bases and the J segment 4 bases; nucleotides outside the gene matches: 9. The CDR3 runs to 15 residues. In germline, CDR1 is LNHDA, CDR2 SQIVND (reference sequence). CDR3: CASTLAGTGYNEQFF. The CDR3 DNA is TGTGCCAGTACCCTTGCCGGGACAGGTTACAATGAGCAGTTCTTC.

The chain employs TRBV3-1 (or the pseudogene TRBV3-2) and TRBJ2-3, with 9 nucleotides matching TRBD2. The CDR3 length is 17 residues. The V and J ends lost 3 bases and 2 bases, in that order; junction bases with no gene match: 9. CDR1 and CDR2 (germline): LGHDT, YNNKEL (reference sequence). CDR3 sequence reads: CASSQLASGANTDTQYF. The DNA of the CDR3 is TGTGCCAGCAGCCAGTTGGCTAGCGGGGCGAACACAGATACGCAGTATTTT.

The chain is built from TRBV5-1 and TRBJ2-6; D perhaps matches TRBD2 (5 bases). The V gene lost 0 bases and the J gene lost 4 bases, with 14 bases spanning the gap. The CDR3 extends over 17 amino acids. The germline V gene has CDR1 SGHRS and CDR2 YFSETQ. The DNA of the CDR3 is TGCGCCAGCAGCTTGGAGCCTAGCTCAAGAGGGGCCAACGTCCTGACTTTC. This codes for CASSLEPSSRGANVLTF.

The chain carries TRBV5-1 and TRBJ2-5; D possibly corresponds to TRBD1 (5 bases). V lost 0 bases and J 5 bases, leaving 11 bases between the germline ends. The CDR3 sequence is 14 residues long. CDR1 SGHRS and CDR2 YFSETQ come from the germline V gene. CDR3 DNA: TGCGCCAGCAGCTTGGAAAGGGGTTGGGAGACCCAGTACTTC. Protein sequence: CASSLERGWETQYF.

The rearrangement links TRBV27 to TRBJ1-1; 8 nucleotides agree with TRBD1. This CDR3 region has 15 residues. Per germline, CDR1 MNHEY and CDR2 SMNVEV (reference sequence). The trim removed 0 bases at V and 5 bases at J, leaving 5 bases unmatched. The CDR3 bases are TGTGCCAGCAGTTTATCTGGACAGGGAGGTACTGAAGCTTTCTTT. Protein product: CASSLSGQGGTEAFF.

J is TRBJ2-7 and V is TRBV29-1; 8 nucleotides align to TRBD1. Germline CDR1 SQVTM, CDR2 ANQGSEA. V shed 4 bases, J shed 7 bases, and the junction held 6 bases outside the gene matches. The CDR3 is 12 amino acids. The CDR3: CSVGRGPWEQYF. CDR3 in DNA: TGCAGCGTTGGCAGGGGGCCTTGGGAGCAGTACTTC.

The rearrangement links TRBV5-1 to TRBJ2-5; tentative D call: TRBD1 (5 bases). V dropped 2 bases and J dropped 2 bases, with 7 bases sitting between them. Germline CDR1 and CDR2: SGHRS and YFSETQ. CDR3 length equals 13 residues. The CDR3 nucleotides are TGCGCCAGCAGCTTCGCAGGGCAAGAGACCCAGTACTTC. Amino acid sequence: CASSFAGQETQYF.